What follows are 22 T cell receptor beta chains derived from one specimen sequenced in a study of blood T cell repertoires in COVID-19. Only in-frame clones appear in the TCRdb table, and some are missing; sequencing was by immunoSEQ multiplex PCR. Seen here are about 41,000 clones, about four fifths observed once, and the top ten hold approximately 42%. Sequencing used peripheral blood. The source of these receptors is a man aged 35 to 55 with active or convalescent COVID-19.

The chain carries TRBV6-6 and TRBJ1-2; TRBD1 is a possible D gene (6 bases). The CDR3 runs 13 residues. Germline V CDR1 and CDR2: MNHNY, SVGAGI (reference sequence). Trimming cost V 4 bases and J 7 bases, with 13 bases left between them. CDR3 amino acids: CASSWGRGSGYTF. As DNA, the CDR3 is TGTGCCAGCAGTTGGGGCAGGGGCAGTGGCTACACCTTC.

The genes are TRBV28 and TRBJ1-2; D call uncertain. The germline CDR1 and CDR2 sequences are MDHEN and SYDVKM. V was shortened by 2 bases and J by 5 bases, with 12 bases between the two germline ends. This CDR3 is 14 amino acids long. CDR3 coding DNA: TGTGCCAGCAGTTTAAGGGAGGGCTGGTATGGCTACACCTTC. This sequence encodes CASSLREGWYGYTF.

This clone was seen more than once but under ten times. Additional DNA sequences in this sample encode the identical CDR3. The chain couples TRBV5-1 to TRBJ1-5; 10 bases are a match to TRBD1. CDR3 length: 14 amino acids. Looked up from germline, CDR1 is SGHRS and CDR2 is YFSETQ. The V segment lost 4 bases and the J segment 5 bases; nucleotides outside the gene matches: 3. This CDR3 reads CASSVGQGDQPQHF. DNA of the CDR3: TGCGCCAGCAGCGTCGGACAGGGGGATCAGCCCCAGCATTTT.

V and J are TRBV30 and TRBJ1-4; D possibly corresponds to TRBD1 (5 bases). The germline gives CDR1 GTSNPN, CDR2 SVGIG (reference sequence). V was cut by 4 bases and J by 8 bases, with 14 bases left in between. The CDR3 totals 13 residues. The CDR3 here is CAWTSLGREKLFF. The CDR3 bases are TGTGCCTGGACCTCCCTGGGGCGAGAAAAACTGTTTTTT.

The V call is TRBV5-4, the J call TRBJ1-2; no clear D gene. Germline V lookup: CDR1 SGHNT, CDR2 YYREEE (reference sequence). This CDR3 spans 14 amino acids. Trimming pared 0 bases from V and 4 bases from J, leaving 10 bases between. The chain's CDR3 is CASSLAVTLYGYTF. The CDR3 DNA follows: TGTGCCAGCAGCTTGGCGGTGACACTCTATGGCTACACCTTC. Using reference TRBV5-4 and TRBJ1-2 for the parts outside the CDR3, the full variable domain is ETGVTQSPTHLIKTRGQQVTLRCSSQSGHNTVSWYQQALGQGPQFIFQYYREEENGRGNFPPRFSGLQFPNYSSELNVNALELDDSALYLCASSLAVTLYGYTFGSGTRLTVV.

This clone came up a few times. The chain combines TRBV27 with TRBJ2-2; D is perhaps TRBD1 (5 bases). The CDR3 loop spans 18 amino acids. The V gene's germline CDR1 is MNHEY and CDR2 SMNVEV (reference sequence). V dropped 6 bases and J dropped 4 bases, with 24 bases sitting between them. CDR3 sequence reads: CASSRIKQGIDGTGELFF. The CDR3 DNA reads as TGTGCCAGCAGCCGTATCAAGCAGGGAATAGATGGCACCGGGGAGCTGTTTTTT.

The chain uses TRBV9 and TRBJ1-2; no reliable D call. The CDR3 spans 15 residues. Germline CDR1 and CDR2: SGDLS and YYNGEE. Between the trimmed V and J ends, which lost 0 bases and 0 bases, there was a span of 9 bases. CDR3 nucleotides: TGTGCCAGCAGCGTAGCTCCAGATGCTAACTATGGCTACACCTTC. Protein: CASSVAPDANYGYTF.

The genes are TRBV12-5 and TRBJ2-7, with 9 bases aligning to TRBD1. The CDR3 runs 13 residues. Germline lookup yields CDR1 LGHNT and CDR2 FRNRAP. The J segment lost 3 bases and the V segment lost 6 bases, leaving 3 bases of the junction unmatched. The CDR3 region has the DNA TGTGCTAGTGGGACAGGGGGAGTCTACGAGCAGTACTTC. This translates into CASGTGGVYEQYF.

This chain links TRBV3-1 (or the pseudogene TRBV3-2) with TRBJ2-7; D is undetermined. CDR3 length: 11 amino acids. V lost 3 bases and J 7 bases, leaving 7 bases between the germline ends. In germline, CDR1 is LGHDT, CDR2 YNNKEL (reference sequence). CDR3 nucleotides: TGTGCCAGCAGCCAGGGCCGGGAGCAGTACTTC. Protein sequence: CASSQGREQYF.

This clone was seen just once. The chain is built from TRBV11-1 and TRBJ1-2; 8 bases fit TRBD1. Germline values: CDR1 SGHAT, CDR2 FQDESV (reference sequence). V lost 5 bases, J lost 3 bases, and 5 bases stayed unmatched. CDR3 length equals 14 residues. The CDR3 loop is CASSRTGKDYGYTF. CDR3 coding DNA: TGTGCCAGCAGCCGGACAGGGAAGGACTATGGCTACACCTTC.

The V and J genes are TRBV18 and TRBJ1-3; TRBD1 is a possible D gene (6 bases). Trimming stripped 3 bases from V and 0 bases from J, with 15 bases between. This CDR3 comprises 17 residues. In germline, CDR1 is KGHSH, CDR2 LQKENI. CDR3 protein: CASSPRTATTSGNTIYF. DNA for the CDR3: TGTGCCAGCTCACCCCGGACAGCAACCACCTCTGGAAACACCATATATTTT.

This chain connects TRBV12-3 or TRBV12-4 to TRBJ2-7, with a weak D call TRBD2 (5 bases). V was cut by 3 bases and J by 0 bases, with 6 bases left in between. The CDR3 consists of 13 residues. The CDR3 spells CASSLAGSYEQYF. DNA for the CDR3: TGTGCCAGCAGTTTGGCGGGCTCCTACGAGCAGTACTTC.

The rearrangement uses TRBV27 and TRBJ1-6, with D uncertain. The CDR3 contains 15 residues. V gave up 2 bases and J gave up 7 bases, with 12 bases separating them. Germline V gives CDR1 MNHEY, CDR2 SMNVEV (reference sequence). The CDR3 reads CASSLRSGTNSPLHF. The CDR3 region has the DNA TGTGCCAGCAGTTTAAGGTCAGGTACCAATTCACCCCTCCACTTT.

The genes are TRBV6-5 and TRBJ2-1; TRBD2 matches at 10 bases. The V segment lost 5 bases and the J segment 6 bases; nucleotides outside the gene matches: 7. CDR1 is MNHEY, CDR2 SVGAGI, per germline. The CDR3 has 15 amino acids. CDR3 nucleotide sequence: TGTGCCAGCAGTATATCTAGCGGGGGCCCCAATGAGCAGTTCTTC. Translated: CASSISSGGPNEQFF.

V gene TRBV4-1 combines with J gene TRBJ1-2; possibly TRBD1 for D (6 bases). V was pared by 5 bases and J by 5 bases, with 15 bases between. This CDR3 has 14 amino acids. Germline V gene data show CDR1 as MGHRA and CDR2 as YSYEKL. Written as DNA, the CDR3 is TGCGCCAGCAGCTCCCGACAGGATAATTATGGCTACACCTTC. It translates to CASSSRQDNYGYTF.

This sequence joins TRBV4-1 and TRBJ1-5; D perhaps matches TRBD1 (5 bases). CDR1 MGHRA and CDR2 YSYEKL come from the germline V gene. This CDR3 region has 15 residues. V lost 4 bases and J lost 2, with 12 bases in between. The CDR3 DNA is TGCGCCAGCAGCCGGGGGGATGGGGGCAATCAGCCCCAGCATTTT. Translation gives CASSRGDGGNQPQHF.

This clone has just a few counts. The chain couples TRBV7-9 to TRBJ2-7, with 11 bases lining up with TRBD1. The J segment lost 5 bases and the V segment lost 1 base, leaving 7 bases of the junction unmatched. Germline loops: CDR1 SEHNR, CDR2 FQNEAQ (reference sequence). This CDR3 has 16 residues. Here the CDR3 DNA reads TGTGCCAGCAGCTTAGATCCGGACAGGGGGCTGGACGAGCAGTACTTC. As protein: CASSLDPDRGLDEQYF.

The genes are TRBV4-1 and TRBJ2-1; 9 nucleotides agree with TRBD2. Trimming cost V 0 bases and J 7 bases; bases outside gene matches: 13. The CDR3 loop spans 18 amino acids. Germline CDR1 MGHRA, CDR2 YSYEKL. The chain's CDR3 is CASSQDPIRGGGKNEQFF. As DNA, the CDR3 is TGCGCCAGCAGCCAAGACCCAATTCGCGGGGGGGGGAAGAATGAGCAGTTCTTC.

The V call is TRBV19, the J call TRBJ2-5; TRBD2 matches 10 bases. V dropped 4 bases and J dropped 4; count of bases not matched to a gene: 6. CDR1 is LNHDA, CDR2 SQIVND, per germline (reference sequence). This CDR3 is built from 15 residues. The CDR3 DNA reads as TGTGCCAGTAGTACGGGACTAGCGACGGGAGAGACCCAGTACTTC. This sequence encodes CASSTGLATGETQYF.

V and J are TRBV6-7 and TRBJ2-2, with D possibly TRBD1 on 6 matching bases. TRBV6-7 is filed as an ORF, its function uncertain. V lost 6 bases, J lost 4 bases, and 18 bases lay in between. This CDR3 has 16 amino acids. The chain's CDR3 is CASSSLGGLGTGELFF. DNA for the CDR3: TGTGCCAGCAGCAGTCTTGGGGGCCTGGGCACCGGGGAGCTGTTTTTT.

The chain links TRBV27 to TRBJ2-2, with TRBD1 identical over 7 bases. Germline V gene data show CDR1 as MNHEY and CDR2 as SMNVEV (reference sequence). The CDR3 sequence is 15 residues long. V dropped 5 bases and J dropped 2; count of bases not matched to a gene: 5. CDR3 sequence (DNA): TGTGCCAGCAGTCCCGGGACAGTCAACACCGGGGAGCTGTTTTTT. It is translated as CASSPGTVNTGELFF.

This clone occurred a few times. The chain joins TRBV27 to TRBJ1-6; D unclear. This CDR3 has 13 amino acids. Trimming shortened V by 6 bases and J by 6 bases, and 9 bases separated the two germline ends. Germline assignment: CDR1 MNHEY and CDR2 SMNVEV (reference sequence). The DNA of the CDR3 is TGTGCCAGCAGATCGACGGGTAATTCACCCCTCCACTTT. The encoded protein is CASRSTGNSPLHF.